This note documents a single TCR beta chain sequence. Its antigen is unknown. Germline-derived CDR1 and CDR2 are LGHNA and YSLEER. The CDR3 runs 13 residues. V shed 5 bases and J 5 bases; nucleotides not matched to a gene: 5. The record originates from a study of T-cell memory formation after mild COVID-19. Findings and limits, study-wide: Pre-infection memory showed some responding clones, and this suggested that cross-reactive memory joined.

TCRdb reprocessed the 5' RACE reads via MiXCR and lists one record per CDR3 protein. The sample holds 300,000 to 350,000 distinct CDR3 sequences, approximately 20% seen once. The J gene is TRBJ2-7, the V gene TRBV4-3; TRBD1 agrees at 8 bases. Sequencing was done on a sample of PBMCs or a T cell subset sorted from them (not recorded which). This receptor was identified in a man between 18 and 29 years old who had mild COVID-19 (a few samples of this study predate the infection). Cell type and time point are not known. This CDR3 is CASSATGAHEQYF. The CDR3 DNA is TGCGCCAGCAGCGCGACAGGGGCCCACGAGCAGTACTTC.